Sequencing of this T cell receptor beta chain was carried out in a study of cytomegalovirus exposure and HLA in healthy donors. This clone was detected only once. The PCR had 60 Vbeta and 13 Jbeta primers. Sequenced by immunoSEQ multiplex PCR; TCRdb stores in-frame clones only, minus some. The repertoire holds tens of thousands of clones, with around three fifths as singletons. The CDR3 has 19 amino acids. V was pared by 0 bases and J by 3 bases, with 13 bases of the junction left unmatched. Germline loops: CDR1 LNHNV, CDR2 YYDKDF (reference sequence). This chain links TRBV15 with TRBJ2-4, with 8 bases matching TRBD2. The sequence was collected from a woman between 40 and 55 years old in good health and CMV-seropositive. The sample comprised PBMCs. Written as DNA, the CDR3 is TGTGCCACCAGCAGAGATGGGTCGGGAGGGAAGGAGGACAAAAACATTCAGTACTTC. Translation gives CATSRDGSGGKEDKNIQYF. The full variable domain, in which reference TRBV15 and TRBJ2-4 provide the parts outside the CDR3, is DAMVIQNPRYQVTQFGKPVTLSCSQTLNHNVMYWYQQKSSQAPKLLFHYYDKDFNNEADTPDNFQSRRPNTSFCFLDIRSPGLGDTAMYLCATSRDGSGGKEDKNIQYFGAGTRLSVL.